A selection of T cell receptor beta chains follows, all from one sample in a study of T cells in Graves' hyperthyroidism and ophthalmopathy. TCRdb analysed the multiplex PCR reads with MiXCR anew, one entry per CDR3 protein. Of about 840,000 distinct CDR3 sequences in the sample, 38% were seen once. Material for sequencing was blood. The receptors shown here come from a man between 18 and 35 years old with Graves' hyperthyroidism. Both conserved end residues are part of each CDR3. Fields, in order: J gene, V gene, D gene, clone size, CDR3 DNA, CDR3 protein. D genes are given only for firm matches. Size is omitted from some rows. Given values are once, few, many or a class for expanded clones.

>TRBJ2-2|TRBV20-1|TRBD2|few
TGCAGTGCTAGAGATCACGAGCGGGATGCTACCGGGGAGCTGTTTTTT
CSARDHERDATGELFF
>TRBJ1-4|TRBV7-6|.|.
TGCGCCAGCAGCCCGCCGGGAATTAATGAAAAACTGTTTTTT
CASSPPGINEKLFF
>TRBJ2-7|TRBV19|.|few
TGTGCCAGTAGTTTCGGCCCCGCAGGGTACGAGCAGTACTTC
CASSFGPAGYEQYF
>TRBJ1-5|TRBV4-1|.|once
TGCGCCAGCAGCCAAGAAAGACAGTCTAGCAATCAGCCCCAGCATTTT
CASSQERQSSNQPQHF
>TRBJ1-3|TRBV7-8|.|.
TGTGCCAGCAGCTCGGACAGCCTATCTGAAAACACCAAATATTTT
CASSSDSLSENTKYF
>TRBJ2-7|TRBV20-1|.|.
TGCAGTGCCACCAAGCGGGCTGGCTACGAGCAGTACTTC
CSATKRAGYEQYF
>TRBJ2-7|TRBV20-1|.|.
TGCAGTGCTAGAGATCTATCCGGGGCCACCTACGAGCAGTACTTC
CSARDLSGATYEQYF
>TRBJ2-5|TRBV2|TRBD2|many
TGTGCCAGCAAGCTACTAGCGGAAGAGACCCAGTACTTC
CASKLLAEETQYF
>TRBJ2-5|TRBV25-1|TRBD1|many
TGTGCCAGCAGTGAACCCCGCCCCGACAGGGACCAAGAGACCCAGTACTTC
CASSEPRPDRDQETQYF
>TRBJ1-2|TRBV9|TRBD1|.
TGTGCCAGCAGCGATGAGGAGACAGGGGTCTATGGCTACACCTTC
CASSDEETGVYGYTF
>TRBJ2-7|TRBV7-9|.|.
TGTGCCAGCAGCTTGAGGGCGACGTCAAGGGAGCAGTACTTC
CASSLRATSREQYF
>TRBJ2-2|TRBV7-2|TRBD1|.
TGTGCCAGCAGCGAGACAGGGGTTGACTCCGGGGAGCTGTTTTTT
CASSETGVDSGELFF
>TRBJ1-1|TRBV2|.|many
TGTGCCAGCAGTGAAATTGGACACGCCATTGAAGCTTTCTTT
CASSEIGHAIEAFF
>TRBJ1-1|TRBV7-2|.|.
TGTGCCAGCAGCTTAGCGGGGGCTACGACTGAAGCTTTCTTT
CASSLAGATTEAFF
>TRBJ2-5|TRBV29-1|.|many
TGCAGCGTTGCTGGGCAAGCGGAGACCCAGTACTTC
CSVAGQAETQYF
>TRBJ2-6|TRBV20-1|TRBD1|.
TGCAGTGCCTATGGTAGACAGGGTAGTGGGGCCAACGTCCTGACTTTC
CSAYGRQGSGANVLTF
>TRBJ2-7|TRBV4-1|.|few
TGCGCCAGCAGCCAAGACAACCGCTTCTACGAGCAGTACTTC
CASSQDNRFYEQYF
>TRBJ2-7|TRBV14|TRBD2|few
TGTGCCAGCAGCCAGGGAAGCGGGGGTTTCTACGAGCAGTACTTC
CASSQGSGGFYEQYF
>TRBJ1-2|TRBV6-6|.|.
TGTGCCAGCAGCCAAGATGGAGGGAACGGCTACACCTTC
CASSQDGGNGYTF
>TRBJ2-7|TRBV10-3|.|many
TGTGCCATCAGCGAAGATAACTCCCCCTACGAGCAGTACTTC
CAISEDNSPYEQYF
>TRBJ1-5|TRBV10-2|.|.
TGCGCCAGCAATCCGAGCGAAGGGGGGGGACAATATAGCAATCAGCCCCAGCATTTT
CASNPSEGGGQYSNQPQHF
>TRBJ2-7|TRBV7-6|TRBD2|many
TGTGCCAGCAGCCCAGCGGGGGGGAGGGCATCCGAGCAGTACTTC
CASSPAGGRASEQYF
>TRBJ2-7|TRBV11-2|.|once
TGTGCCAGCAGCCCGGGGGCAGGGATCGAGCAGTACTTC
CASSPGAGIEQYF
>TRBJ1-1|TRBV7-2|.|.
TGTGCCAGCAGCTACTTCGGGGCGCTCGGGAACACTGAAGCTTTCTTT
CASSYFGALGNTEAFF
>TRBJ2-2|TRBV6-6|.|.
TGTGCCAGCACAAAGGGGTGGAACGGGGAGCTGTTTTTT
CASTKGWNGELFF
>TRBJ1-4|TRBV20-1|.|.
TGCAGTGCTCGATTAATTCAGGGGTCCTCGACTGGAAAACTGTTTTTT
CSARLIQGSSTGKLFF
>TRBJ2-7|TRBV25-1|TRBD2|.
TGTGCCAGCAGCCCTACTAGCGGGAACGAGGACGAGCAGTACTTC
CASSPTSGNEDEQYF
>TRBJ1-5|TRBV24-1|TRBD1|many
TGTGCCACCAGTGATTCATCGACAGGGATGGGACAGCCCCAGCATTTT
CATSDSSTGMGQPQHF
>TRBJ1-4|TRBV13|.|few
TGTGCCAGCAGCTTGGGGCACTCTAATGAAAAACTGTTTTTT
CASSLGHSNEKLFF
>TRBJ1-5|TRBV7-2|TRBD1|few
TGTGCCAGCAGCTTCTCTATCACAGGGGGCAATCAGCCCCAGCATTTT
CASSFSITGGNQPQHF
>TRBJ2-5|TRBV12-3/TRBV12-4|TRBD1|few
TGTGCCAGCAGTTTCGAAACGAGACAGGGCCAAGAGACCCAGTACTTC
CASSFETRQGQETQYF
>TRBJ1-2|TRBV6-6|TRBD1|many
TGTGCCAGCAGCGACAGGGCTGGCTACACCTTC
CASSDRAGYTF
>TRBJ2-7|TRBV15|.|many
TGTGCCACCAGCGCGCACAGGGCGGACGAGCAGTACTTC
CATSAHRADEQYF
>TRBJ2-7|TRBV7-6|TRBD1|few
TGTGCCAGCAGCTTACAGACAGGGGCGGGTGAGCAGTACTTC
CASSLQTGAGEQYF
>TRBJ2-7|TRBV7-9|.|.
TGTGCCAGCAGCTCCCTATACGATGAGCAGTACTTC
CASSSLYDEQYF
>TRBJ1-5|TRBV20-1|.|many
TGCAGTGCGGCAGGGAATCAGCCCCAGCATTTT
CSAAGNQPQHF
>TRBJ1-1|TRBV4-1|.|.
TGCGCCAGCAGCCAAGAGAGGGGACTTGGAGCTTTCTTT
CASSQERGLGAFF
>TRBJ1-4|TRBV29-1|TRBD1|many
TGCAGCGTTGGCAGGCAGGGGGGTATTAATGAAAAACTGTTTTTT
CSVGRQGGINEKLFF
>TRBJ1-5|TRBV25-1|.|.
TGTGCCAGCAGTGAACGTGGGGAGAACACGCAGCCCCAGCATTTT
CASSERGENTQPQHF
>TRBJ1-5|TRBV4-1|TRBD1|few
TGCGCCAGCAGCCCCTCGGGACAGCTCGATCAGCCCCAGCATTTT
CASSPSGQLDQPQHF
>TRBJ2-7|TRBV20-1|TRBD1|few
TGCAGTGCTAGAGGCCACTCGACAGGGGTCGAGCAGTACTTC
CSARGHSTGVEQYF
>TRBJ1-1|TRBV10-3|TRBD1|.
TGTGCCAGCACCCCCCCAGGGGGCAACACTGAAGCTTTCTTT
CASTPPGGNTEAFF
>TRBJ1-6|TRBV12-3/TRBV12-4|.|.
TGTGCCAGCAGTTTGGGACCTATTCGAGAACCCCTCCACTTT
CASSLGPIREPLHF
>TRBJ1-2|TRBV2|.|many
TGTGCCAGCAGTGAAATGGGCGACTACAATGGCTACACCTTC
CASSEMGDYNGYTF
>TRBJ1-6|TRBV6-5|.|.
TGTGCCAGCAGTTTATACGGCGGACTCGTTGACAGTCCTCTCCCACCCCTCCACTTT
CASSLYGGLVDSPLPPLHF
>TRBJ2-2|TRBV5-1|.|.
TGCGCCAGCAGCTCTCGGAACATACTTTACACCGGGGAGCTGTTTTTT
CASSSRNILYTGELFF
>TRBJ1-2|TRBV12-3/TRBV12-4|.|few
TGTGCCAGCAGTTCCACCCTCGGGGATCTCTATGGCTACACCTTC
CASSSTLGDLYGYTF